The 12 T cell receptor beta chains reported below all come from one sample, sequenced in a study of response to subunit inactivated influenza vaccine. MiXCR, run by TCRdb on the RT-PCR reads, gives a single entry per CDR3 protein. The sample shows over 800,000 distinct CDR3 sequences, approximately 21% of them seen only once. The sample consisted of PBMCs from blood, taken 5 to 6 days after vaccination. All receptors derive from a middle-aged man who received an inactivated influenza vaccine.

The rearrangement uses TRBV14 and TRBJ2-6; D remains unclear. The V gene's germline CDR1 is SGHDN and CDR2 FVKESK. Trimming stripped 1 base from V and 0 bases from J, with 10 bases between. The CDR3 is made up of 17 amino acids. CDR3 sequence reads: CASSQGSTNSGANVLTF. The CDR3 DNA reads TGTGCCAGCAGCCAAGGCAGTACCAACTCTGGGGCCAACGTCCTGACTTTC.

This clonotype was counted ten times or more. The chain combines TRBV29-1 with TRBJ2-3; TRBD2 agrees at 7 bases. Germline CDR1 SQVTM, CDR2 ANQGSEA. The CDR3 sequence is 18 residues long. V lost 0 bases to trimming and J lost 0 bases; unmatched junction nucleotides: 12. In DNA form, the CDR3 reads TGCAGCGTTGAAGACCCCTTTACGCTAGCGGAGAGCACAGATACGCAGTATTTT. Translating gives CSVEDPFTLAESTDTQYF.

This clonotype was seen more than once but under ten times. This chain uses TRBV25-1 with TRBJ2-1, with D tentatively TRBD2 (6 bases). Germline V gives CDR1 MGHDK, CDR2 SYGVNS. CDR3 size: 14 residues. The V end lost 6 bases, the J end lost 7 bases, and 16 bases lay between the germline ends. The CDR3 coding sequence is TGTGCCAGCAGCCACCCCGGGGGTTTGAATGAGCAGTTCTTC. Protein: CASSHPGGLNEQFF.

The chain uses TRBV7-9 and TRBJ2-5; the match to TRBD2 covers 7 bases. This CDR3 spans 14 amino acids. CDR1 and CDR2 from the germline V gene are SEHNR and FQNEAQ (reference sequence). V was pared by 3 bases and J by 5 bases, with 6 bases of the junction left unmatched. The CDR3: CASSFSSGLETQYF. DNA for the CDR3: TGTGCCAGCAGCTTTTCTAGCGGACTGGAGACCCAGTACTTC.

This clonotype has just a few counts. This chain uses TRBV12-3 or TRBV12-4 with TRBJ2-3, with D perhaps TRBD1 or TRBD2 (5 bases each). V was cut by 4 bases and J by 0 bases, with 14 bases left in between. This CDR3 is built from 16 residues. CDR3 residues: CASSSPGRSSTDTQYF. The DNA of the CDR3 is TGTGCCAGCAGTTCCCCGGGACGTTCTAGCACAGATACGCAGTATTTT.

The V call is TRBV13, the J call TRBJ2-1; 11 bases match TRBD2. The germline V gene encodes CDR1 PRHDT and CDR2 FYEKMQ (reference sequence). The CDR3 has 17 residues. The trim removed 5 bases at V and 10 bases at J, leaving 16 bases unmatched. CDR3 coding DNA: TGTGCCAGCAGCGGAAGACTAGCGGGACAGGCTTACGGCGAGCAGTTCTTC. It is translated as CASSGRLAGQAYGEQFF.

This clonotype turned up a few times. This chain uses TRBV12-3 or TRBV12-4 with TRBJ1-2; possible D gene TRBD1, 5 bases. This CDR3 comprises 13 residues. V was clipped by 7 bases and J by 4 bases, with 13 bases between them. The CDR3 sequence is CASKLRGGYGYTF. In nucleotides, the CDR3 is TGTGCCAGCAAACTGAGGGGAGGCTATGGCTACACCTTC.

The chain couples TRBV30 to TRBJ1-6; D is unclear. Per the germline V gene, CDR1 is GTSNPN and CDR2 is SVGIG (reference sequence). This CDR3 has 15 amino acids. V was clipped by 3 bases and J by 0 bases, with 9 bases between them. CDR3 sequence (DNA): TGTGCCTGGAGACCGGTGAGCTCCTATAATTCACCCCTCCACTTT. Translation gives CAWRPVSSYNSPLHF.

This clonotype has only a few counts. The chain uses TRBV20-1 and TRBJ2-3, with TRBD1 as a possible D gene (6 bases). CDR1 DFQATT and CDR2 SNEGSKA come from the germline V gene (reference sequence). This CDR3 region has 16 residues. Trimming took 0 bases from V and 0 from J, leaving 13 bases between them. This chain's CDR3 is CSARDPGTHSTDTQYF. CDR3 nucleotide sequence: TGCAGTGCTAGAGACCCGGGGACACATAGCACAGATACGCAGTATTTT.

V gene TRBV11-3 combines with J gene TRBJ2-1, with TRBD1 as a possible D gene (5 bases). V lost 2 bases to trimming and J lost 9 bases, with 8 bases between them. This CDR3 region has 12 residues. Germline V gene lookup returns CDR1 SGHNT and CDR2 YENEEA. CDR3 sequence reads: CASSLTGSEQFF. The DNA of the CDR3 is TGTGCCAGCAGCTTAACAGGCAGTGAGCAGTTCTTC. Looking up the rest from reference TRBV11-3 and TRBJ2-1 gives the full variable domain: EAGVVQSPRYKIIEKKQPVAFWCNPISGHNTLYWYLQNLGQGPELLIRYENEEAVDDSQLPKDRFSAERLKGVDSTLKIQPAELGDSAVYLCASSLTGSEQFFGPGTRLTVL.

This clonotype has only a few counts. The chain carries TRBV20-1 and TRBJ1-3, with unresolved D. V was shortened by 6 bases and J by 0 bases, with 12 bases between the two germline ends. Germline CDR1 is DFQATT and CDR2 is SNEGSKA (reference sequence). This CDR3 region has 14 residues. CDR3: CSAYDTSSGNTIYF. CDR3 bases: TGCAGTGCGTACGACACCTCCTCTGGAAACACCATATATTTT.

This clonotype turned up a few times. This chain joins TRBV10-3 and TRBJ2-3, with 9 nucleotides matching TRBD1. The CDR3 length is 16 residues. Per germline, CDR1 ENHRY and CDR2 SYGVKD. With 0 bases clipped from V and 1 base from J, the junction kept 2 bases outside the gene matches. CDR3 coding DNA: TGTGCCATCAGTGAGTCGAACAGGGGGCGCACAGATACGCAGTATTTT. It specifies CAISESNRGRTDTQYF.